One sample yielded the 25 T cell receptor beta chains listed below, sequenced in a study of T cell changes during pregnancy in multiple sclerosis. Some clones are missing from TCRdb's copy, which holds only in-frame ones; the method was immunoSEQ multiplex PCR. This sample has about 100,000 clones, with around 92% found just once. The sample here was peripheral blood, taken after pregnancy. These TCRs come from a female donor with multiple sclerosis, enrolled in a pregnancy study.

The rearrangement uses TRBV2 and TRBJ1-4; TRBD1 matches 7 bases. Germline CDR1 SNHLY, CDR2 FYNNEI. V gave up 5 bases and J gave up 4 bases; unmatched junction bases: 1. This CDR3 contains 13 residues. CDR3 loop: CASSQGDNEKLFF. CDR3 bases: TGTGCCAGCAGTCAGGGGGATAATGAAAAACTGTTTTTT.

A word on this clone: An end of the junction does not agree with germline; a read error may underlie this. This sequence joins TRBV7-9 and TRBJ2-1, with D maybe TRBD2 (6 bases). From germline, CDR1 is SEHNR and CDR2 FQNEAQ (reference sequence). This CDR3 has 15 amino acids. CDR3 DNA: TGTGCCAGCAGCTTCCCTCGGGACTCCAACAATGAGCAGTTCTTC. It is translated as CASSFPRDSNNEQFF. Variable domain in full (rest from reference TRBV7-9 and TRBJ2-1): DTGVSQNPRHKITKRGQNVTFRCDPISEHNRLYWYRQTLGQGPEFLTYFQNEAQLEKSRLLSDRFSAERPKGSFSTLEIQRTEQGDSAMYLCASSFPRDSNNEQFFGPGTRLTVL.

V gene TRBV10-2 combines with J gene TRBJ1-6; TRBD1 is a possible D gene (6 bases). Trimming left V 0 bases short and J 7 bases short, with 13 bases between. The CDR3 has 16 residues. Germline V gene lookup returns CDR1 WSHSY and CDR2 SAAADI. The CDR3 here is CASSESADSYNSPLHF. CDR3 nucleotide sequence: TGCGCCAGCAGTGAGTCGGCGGACAGCTACAATTCACCCCTCCACTTT.

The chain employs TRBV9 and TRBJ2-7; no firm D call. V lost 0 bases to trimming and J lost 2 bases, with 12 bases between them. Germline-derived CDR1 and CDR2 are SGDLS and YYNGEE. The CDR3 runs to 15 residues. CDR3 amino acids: CASSVDPSRTYEQYF. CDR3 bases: TGTGCCAGCAGCGTAGATCCCTCGAGAACCTACGAGCAGTACTTC.

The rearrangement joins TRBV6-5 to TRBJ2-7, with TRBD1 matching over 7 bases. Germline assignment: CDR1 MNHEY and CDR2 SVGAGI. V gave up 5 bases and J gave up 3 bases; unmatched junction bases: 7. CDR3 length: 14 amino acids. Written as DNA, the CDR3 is TGTGCCAGCAGTCCAGACAGGGCAAGCTACGAGCAGTACTTC. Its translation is CASSPDRASYEQYF.

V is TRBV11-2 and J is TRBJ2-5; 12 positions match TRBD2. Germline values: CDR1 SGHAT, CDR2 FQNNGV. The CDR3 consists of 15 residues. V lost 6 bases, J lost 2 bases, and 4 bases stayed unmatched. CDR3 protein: CASRLTSGGQETQYF. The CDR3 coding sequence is TGTGCCAGCAGGCTGACTAGCGGGGGACAAGAGACCCAGTACTTC.

The CDR3 sequence is CASSSGTGGTDTQYF. In DNA form, the CDR3 reads TGTGCCAGCAGTTCCGGGACAGGGGGCACAGATACGCAGTATTTT. The gene calls are TRBV5-4 and TRBJ2-3; the match to TRBD1 covers 10 bases. This CDR3 spans 15 amino acids. Germline V gene lookup returns CDR1 SGHNT and CDR2 YYREEE (reference sequence). V was clipped by 5 bases and J by 1 base; unmatched bases: 4.

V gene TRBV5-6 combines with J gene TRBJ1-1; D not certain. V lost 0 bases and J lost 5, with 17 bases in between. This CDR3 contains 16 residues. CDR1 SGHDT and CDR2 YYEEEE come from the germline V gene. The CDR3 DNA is TGTGCCAGCAGCTTGGTCTCACGGGTGGTGGGTACTGAAGCTTTCTTT. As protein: CASSLVSRVVGTEAFF.

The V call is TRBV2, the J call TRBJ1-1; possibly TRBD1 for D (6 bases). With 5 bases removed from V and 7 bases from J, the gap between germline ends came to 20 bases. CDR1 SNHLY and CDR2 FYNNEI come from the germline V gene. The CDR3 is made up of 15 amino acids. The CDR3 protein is CASSSFQGHSYEAFF. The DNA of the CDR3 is TGTGCCAGCAGTTCCTTCCAGGGGCACTCCTATGAAGCTTTCTTT.

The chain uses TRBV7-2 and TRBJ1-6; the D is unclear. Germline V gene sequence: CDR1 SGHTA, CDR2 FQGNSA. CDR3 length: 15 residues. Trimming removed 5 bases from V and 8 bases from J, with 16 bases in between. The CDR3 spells CASSRLNRDYSPLHF. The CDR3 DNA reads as TGTGCCAGCAGCCGCCTCAATCGTGACTATTCACCCCTCCACTTT.

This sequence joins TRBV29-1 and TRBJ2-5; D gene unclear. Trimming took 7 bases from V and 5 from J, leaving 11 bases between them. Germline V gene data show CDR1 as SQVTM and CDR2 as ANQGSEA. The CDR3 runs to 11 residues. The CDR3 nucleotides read TGCAGCGCTCTAATTTGGGAGACCCAGTACTTC. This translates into CSALIWETQYF.

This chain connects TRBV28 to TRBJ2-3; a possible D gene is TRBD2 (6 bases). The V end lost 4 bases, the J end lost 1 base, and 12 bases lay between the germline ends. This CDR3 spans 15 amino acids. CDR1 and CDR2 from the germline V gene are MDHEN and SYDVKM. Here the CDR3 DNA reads TGTGCCAGCAGTTCGGGACTTGGAGGCACAGATACGCAGTATTTT. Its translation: CASSSGLGGTDTQYF.

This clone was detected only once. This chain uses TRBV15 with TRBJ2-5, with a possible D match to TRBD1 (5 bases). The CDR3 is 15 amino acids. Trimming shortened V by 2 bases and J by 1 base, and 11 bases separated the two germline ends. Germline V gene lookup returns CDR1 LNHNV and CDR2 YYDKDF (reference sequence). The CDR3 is CATSRSDSFQETQYF. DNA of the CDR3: TGTGCCACCAGCAGAAGCGACAGCTTCCAAGAGACCCAGTACTTC. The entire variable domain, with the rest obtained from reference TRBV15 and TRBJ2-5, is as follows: DAMVIQNPRYQVTQFGKPVTLSCSQTLNHNVMYWYQQKSSQAPKLLFHYYDKDFNNEADTPDNFQSRRPNTSFCFLDIRSPGLGDTAMYLCATSRSDSFQETQYFGPGTRLLVL.

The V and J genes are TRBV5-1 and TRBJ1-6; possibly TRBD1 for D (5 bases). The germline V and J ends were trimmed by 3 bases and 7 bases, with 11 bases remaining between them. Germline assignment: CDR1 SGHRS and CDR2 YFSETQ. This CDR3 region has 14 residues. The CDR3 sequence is CASSSGDLNSPLHF. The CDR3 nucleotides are TGCGCCAGCAGCTCGGGGGATTTGAATTCACCCCTCCACTTT.

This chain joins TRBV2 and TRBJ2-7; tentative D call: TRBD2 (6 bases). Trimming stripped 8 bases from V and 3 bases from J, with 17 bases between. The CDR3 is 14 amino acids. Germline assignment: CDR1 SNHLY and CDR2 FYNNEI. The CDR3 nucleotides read TGTGCCAGCCACGTCGGACTATCCAACTACGAGCAGTACTTC. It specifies CASHVGLSNYEQYF.

The CDR3: CAWTSNGGAGTQYF. The CDR3 nucleotides read TGTGCCTGGACTTCTAACGGGGGGGCGGGTACGCAGTATTTT. The chain uses TRBV30 and TRBJ2-3, with 8 bases identical to TRBD2. There are 14 residues in the CDR3. V was pared by 4 bases and J by 8 bases, with 11 bases of the junction left unmatched. The germline gives CDR1 GTSNPN, CDR2 SVGIG (reference sequence).

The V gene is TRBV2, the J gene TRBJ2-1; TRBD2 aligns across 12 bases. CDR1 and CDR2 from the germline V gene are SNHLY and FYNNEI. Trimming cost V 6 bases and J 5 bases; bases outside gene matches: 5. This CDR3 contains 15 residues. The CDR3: CASSLLAGGHNEQFF. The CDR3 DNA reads TGTGCCAGCAGCCTTCTAGCGGGGGGGCACAATGAGCAGTTCTTC.

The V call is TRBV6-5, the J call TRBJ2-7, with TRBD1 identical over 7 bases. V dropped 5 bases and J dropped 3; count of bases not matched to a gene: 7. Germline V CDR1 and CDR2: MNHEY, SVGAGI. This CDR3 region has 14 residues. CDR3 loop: CASSGTGQHYEQYF. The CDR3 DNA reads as TGTGCCAGCAGTGGAACGGGACAGCACTACGAGCAGTACTTC.

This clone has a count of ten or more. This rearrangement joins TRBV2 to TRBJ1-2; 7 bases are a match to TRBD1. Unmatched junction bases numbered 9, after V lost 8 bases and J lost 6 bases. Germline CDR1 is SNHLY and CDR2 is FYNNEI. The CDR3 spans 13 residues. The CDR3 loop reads CASRRQGTDGYTF. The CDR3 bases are TGTGCCAGCCGACGACAGGGAACGGATGGCTACACCTTC. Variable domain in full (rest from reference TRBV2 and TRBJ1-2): EPEVTQTPSHQVTQMGQEVILRCVPISNHLYFYWYRQILGQKVEFLVSFYNNEISEKSEIFDDQFSVERPDGSNFTLKIRSTKLEDSAMYFCASRRQGTDGYTFGSGTRLTVV.

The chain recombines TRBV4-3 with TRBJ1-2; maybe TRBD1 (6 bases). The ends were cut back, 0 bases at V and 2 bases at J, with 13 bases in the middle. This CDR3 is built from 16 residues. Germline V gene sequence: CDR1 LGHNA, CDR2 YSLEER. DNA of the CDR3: TGCGCCAGCAGCCAAGATTGGGGGACATCGAACTATGGCTACACCTTC. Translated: CASSQDWGTSNYGYTF.

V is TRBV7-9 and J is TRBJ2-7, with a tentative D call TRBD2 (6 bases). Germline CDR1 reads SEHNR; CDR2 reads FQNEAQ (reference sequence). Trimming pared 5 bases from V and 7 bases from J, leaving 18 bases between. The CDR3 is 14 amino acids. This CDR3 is CASSPSAPLGEQYF. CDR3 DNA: TGTGCCAGCAGCCCTAGCGCCCCTTTGGGGGAGCAGTACTTC.

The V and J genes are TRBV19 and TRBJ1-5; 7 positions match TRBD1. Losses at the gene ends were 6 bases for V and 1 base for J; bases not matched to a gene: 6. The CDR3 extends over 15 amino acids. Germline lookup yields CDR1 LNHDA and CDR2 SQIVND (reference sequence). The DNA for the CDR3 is TGTGCCAGTAGAGTAGGACAGGTGAGCAATCAGCCCCAGCATTTT. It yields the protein CASRVGQVSNQPQHF.

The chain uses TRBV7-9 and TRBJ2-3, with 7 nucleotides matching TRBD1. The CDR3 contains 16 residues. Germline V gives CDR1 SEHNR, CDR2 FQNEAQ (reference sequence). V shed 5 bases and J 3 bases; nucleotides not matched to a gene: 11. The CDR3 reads CASSPTGTVITDTQYF. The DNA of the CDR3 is TGTGCCAGCAGCCCAACCGGGACAGTCATAACAGATACGCAGTATTTT.

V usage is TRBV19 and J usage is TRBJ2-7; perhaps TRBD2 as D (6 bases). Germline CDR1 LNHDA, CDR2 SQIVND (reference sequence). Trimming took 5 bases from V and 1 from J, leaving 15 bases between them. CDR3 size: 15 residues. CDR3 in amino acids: CASSLYGSRSYEQYF. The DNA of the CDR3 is TGTGCCAGTAGTCTCTACGGGAGTAGGTCCTACGAGCAGTACTTC.

The CDR3 reads CATTLGGKKGAFF. The DNA of the CDR3 is TGTGCCACCACCCTAGGGGGCAAGAAAGGAGCTTTCTTT. This sequence joins TRBV19 and TRBJ1-1; 7 nucleotides line up with TRBD1. Germline V gene data show CDR1 as LNHDA and CDR2 as SQIVND (reference sequence). The CDR3 spans 13 residues. V gave up 10 bases and J gave up 10 bases; unmatched junction bases: 15.